The T cell receptor beta chain described here comes from a study of CD8 T cells in Susac syndrome. RNA, at roughly 0.5 to 1 ug, was reverse transcribed with random hexamers. TCR beta CDR3 was amplified by immunoSEQ covering 54 Vbeta and 13 Jbeta. TCRdb re-called the immunoSEQ multiplex PCR reads with MiXCR, one entry per CDR3 protein. The table includes around 140,000 distinct CDR3 sequences, 65% to 90% detected once. CDR3 size: 19 residues. The ends were cut back, 5 bases at V and 0 bases at J, with 23 bases in the middle. The germline CDR1 and CDR2 sequences are SGHVS and FQNEAQ. In blood CD8+ and CD4+ T cells, TCR beta underwent sequencing. The multiple sclerosis controls, all treatment-naive patients, had relapsing-remitting disease that was stable or active.

V gene TRBV7-8 combines with J gene TRBJ2-1; D is possibly TRBD1 or TRBD2 (7 bases each). Sequencing used CD8+ T cells from PBMCs. The sequence was collected from a human donor with multiple sclerosis. The CDR3 reads CASSDAGGGGRFSYNEQFF. In nucleotides, the CDR3 is TGTGCCAGCAGCGATGCAGGGGGAGGGGGCCGCTTCTCCTACAATGAGCAGTTCTTC. Supplemented by reference TRBV7-8 and TRBJ2-1, the full variable domain reads GAGVSQSPRYKVAKRGQDVALRCDPISGHVSLFWYQQALGQGPEFLTYFQNEAQLDKSGLPSDRFFAERPEGSVSTLKIQRTQQEDSAVYLCASSDAGGGGRFSYNEQFFGPGTRLTVL.